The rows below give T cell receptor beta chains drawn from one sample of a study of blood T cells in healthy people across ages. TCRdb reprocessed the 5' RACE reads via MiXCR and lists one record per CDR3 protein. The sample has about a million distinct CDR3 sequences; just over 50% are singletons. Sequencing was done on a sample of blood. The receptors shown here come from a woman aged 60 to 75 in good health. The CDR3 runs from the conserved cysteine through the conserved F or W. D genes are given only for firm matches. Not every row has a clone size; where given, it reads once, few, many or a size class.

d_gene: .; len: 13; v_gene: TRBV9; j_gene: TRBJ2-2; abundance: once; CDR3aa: CASEGPVGGELFF; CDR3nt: TGTGCCAGCGAGGGGCCGGTCGGGGGGGAGCTGTTTTTT
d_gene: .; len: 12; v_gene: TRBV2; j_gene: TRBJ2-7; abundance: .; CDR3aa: CASKRVSYEQYF; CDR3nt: TGTGCCAGCAAGAGGGTCTCCTACGAGCAGTACTTC
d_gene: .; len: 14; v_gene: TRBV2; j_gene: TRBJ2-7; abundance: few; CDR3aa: CASSGLSLAYEQYF; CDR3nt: TGTGCCAGCAGTGGTTTGAGTCTAGCTTACGAGCAGTACTTC
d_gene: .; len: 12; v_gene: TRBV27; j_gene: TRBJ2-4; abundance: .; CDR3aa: CASRTRWNIQYF; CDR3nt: TGTGCCAGCAGAACGAGGTGGAACATTCAGTACTTC
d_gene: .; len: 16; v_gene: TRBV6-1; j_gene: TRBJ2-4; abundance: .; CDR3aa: CASSETGYLAKNIQYF; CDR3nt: TGTGCCAGCAGTGAAACAGGGTACCTAGCCAAAAACATTCAGTACTTC
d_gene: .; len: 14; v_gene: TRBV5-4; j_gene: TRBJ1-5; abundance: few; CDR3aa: CASSHGTEDQPQHF; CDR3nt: TGTGCCAGCAGCCATGGGACTGAAGATCAGCCCCAGCATTTT
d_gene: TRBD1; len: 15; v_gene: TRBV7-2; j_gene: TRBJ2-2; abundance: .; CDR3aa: CASSRDRKNTGELFF; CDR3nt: TGTGCCAGTAGCCGGGACAGAAAGAACACCGGGGAGCTGTTTTTT
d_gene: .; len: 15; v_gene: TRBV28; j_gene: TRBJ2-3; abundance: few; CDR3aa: CASSLSGSGSDTQYF; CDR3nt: TGTGCCAGCAGTTTATCCGGGAGTGGTTCGGATACGCAGTATTTT
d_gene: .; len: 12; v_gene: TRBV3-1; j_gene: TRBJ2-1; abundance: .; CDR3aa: CASSQEGGVKFF; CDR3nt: TGTGCCAGCAGCCAAGAAGGGGGGGTAAAGTTCTTC
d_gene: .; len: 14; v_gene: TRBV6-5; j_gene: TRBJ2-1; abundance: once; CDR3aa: CAGQGGDSYNEQFF; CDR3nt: TGTGCCGGCCAAGGCGGTGACTCCTACAATGAGCAGTTCTTC
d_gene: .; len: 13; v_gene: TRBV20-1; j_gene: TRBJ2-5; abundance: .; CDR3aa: CSAPTGSVGTQYF; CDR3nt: TGCAGTGCTCCAACAGGGTCGGTGGGGACCCAGTACTTC
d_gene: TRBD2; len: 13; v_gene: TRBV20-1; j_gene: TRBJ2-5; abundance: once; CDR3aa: CSARGTSAGSQYF; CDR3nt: TGCAGTGCTAGAGGGACTAGCGCCGGATCACAGTACTTC
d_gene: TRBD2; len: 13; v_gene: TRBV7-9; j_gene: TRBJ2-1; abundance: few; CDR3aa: CASWGGPPNEQFF; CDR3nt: TGTGCCAGCTGGGGAGGGCCGCCCAATGAGCAGTTCTTC
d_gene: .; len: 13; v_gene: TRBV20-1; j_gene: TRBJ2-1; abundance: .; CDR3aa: CSARSGYYNEQFF; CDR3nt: TGCAGTGCTAGATCCGGTTACTACAATGAGCAGTTCTTC
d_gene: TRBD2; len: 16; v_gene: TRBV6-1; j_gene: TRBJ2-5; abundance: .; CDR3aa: CASSEEGSGLQETQYF; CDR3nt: TGTGCCAGCAGTGAAGAGGGTAGCGGGCTCCAAGAGACCCAGTACTTC
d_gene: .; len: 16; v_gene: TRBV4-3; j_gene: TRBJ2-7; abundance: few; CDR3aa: CASSQDRYRVQNEQYF; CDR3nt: TGCGCCAGCAGCCAAGATAGATACAGGGTCCAAAACGAGCAGTACTTC
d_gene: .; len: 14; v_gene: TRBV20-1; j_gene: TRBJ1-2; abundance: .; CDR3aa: CSAAGGQRTYGYTF; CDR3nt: TGCAGTGCCGCGGGGGGGCAGAGAACCTATGGCTACACCTTC
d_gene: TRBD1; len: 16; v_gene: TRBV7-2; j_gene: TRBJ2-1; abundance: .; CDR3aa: CASSLDAGQGAGEQFF; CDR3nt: TGTGCCAGCAGCTTAGACGCGGGACAGGGGGCTGGTGAGCAGTTCTTC
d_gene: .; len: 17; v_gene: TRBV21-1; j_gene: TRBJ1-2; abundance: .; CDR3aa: CASSKWGARTGNYGYTF; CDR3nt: TGTGCCAGCAGCAAATGGGGGGCGAGGACGGGGAACTATGGCTACACCTTC
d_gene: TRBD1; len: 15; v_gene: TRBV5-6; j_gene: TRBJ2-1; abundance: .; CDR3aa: CASSQQGDFYNEQFF; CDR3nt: TGTGCCAGCAGCCAACAGGGGGACTTCTACAATGAGCAGTTCTTC
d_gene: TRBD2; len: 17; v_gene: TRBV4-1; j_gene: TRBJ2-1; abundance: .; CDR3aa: CASSQEVGTSGSYEQFF; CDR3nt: TGCGCCAGCAGCCAAGAAGTAGGGACTAGCGGGAGCTATGAGCAGTTCTTC
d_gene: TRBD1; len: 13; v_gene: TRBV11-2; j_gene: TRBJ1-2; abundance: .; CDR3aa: CASSADRAGGYTF; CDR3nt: TGTGCCAGCAGCGCAGACAGGGCGGGAGGCTACACCTTC
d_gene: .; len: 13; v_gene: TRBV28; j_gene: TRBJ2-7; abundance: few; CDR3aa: CAIQNISPYEQYF; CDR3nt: TGTGCCATCCAAAACATCTCTCCTTACGAGCAGTACTTC
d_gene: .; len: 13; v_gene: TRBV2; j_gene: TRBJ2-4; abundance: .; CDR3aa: CASNESPENIQYF; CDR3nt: TGTGCCAGCAACGAATCACCGGAGAACATTCAGTACTTC
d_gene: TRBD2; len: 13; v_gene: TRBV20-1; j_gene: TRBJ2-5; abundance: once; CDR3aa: CSAYRGGEETQYF; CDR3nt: TGCAGTGCTTACCGTGGGGGGGAAGAGACCCAGTACTTC
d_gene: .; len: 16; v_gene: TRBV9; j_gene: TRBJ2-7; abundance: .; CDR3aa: CASSVDPPTGTYEQYF; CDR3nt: TGTGCCAGCAGCGTAGATCCCCCGACGGGGACCTACGAGCAGTACTTC
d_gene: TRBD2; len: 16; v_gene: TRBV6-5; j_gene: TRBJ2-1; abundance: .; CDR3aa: CASSSGKRGAYNEQFF; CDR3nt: TGTGCCAGCAGTTCCGGGAAGCGGGGTGCGTACAATGAGCAGTTCTTC
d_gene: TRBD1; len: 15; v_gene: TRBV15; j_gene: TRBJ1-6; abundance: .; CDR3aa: CATSRARQGGSPLHF; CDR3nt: TGTGCCACCAGCAGAGCCAGACAGGGAGGTTCACCCCTCCACTTT
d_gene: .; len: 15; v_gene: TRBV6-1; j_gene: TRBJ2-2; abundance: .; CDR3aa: CASSPQGRLRGELFF; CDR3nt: TGTGCCAGCAGTCCCCAGGGGAGGTTGAGGGGGGAGCTGTTTTTT
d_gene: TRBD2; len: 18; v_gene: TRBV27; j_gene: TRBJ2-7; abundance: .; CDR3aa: CASSLRWGYDTGGYEQYF; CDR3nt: TGTGCCAGCAGTTTACGGTGGGGATACGACACGGGGGGCTACGAGCAGTACTTC
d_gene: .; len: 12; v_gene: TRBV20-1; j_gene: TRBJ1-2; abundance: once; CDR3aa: CSASGTFSGYTF; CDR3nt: TGCAGTGCTAGCGGGACATTTTCGGGCTACACCTTC
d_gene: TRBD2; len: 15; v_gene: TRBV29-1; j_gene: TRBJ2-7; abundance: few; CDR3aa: CSVAGIAGGGYEQYF; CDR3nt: TGCAGCGTCGCCGGGATAGCGGGAGGGGGCTACGAGCAGTACTTC
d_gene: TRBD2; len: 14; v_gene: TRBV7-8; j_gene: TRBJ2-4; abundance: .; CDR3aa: CASSLTGLAVIQYF; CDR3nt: TGTGCCAGCAGCTTAACAGGACTAGCGGTCATTCAGTACTTC
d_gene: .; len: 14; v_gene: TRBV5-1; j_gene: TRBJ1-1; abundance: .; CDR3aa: CASYPGGPGTEAFF; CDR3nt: TGCGCCAGCTATCCGGGGGGTCCGGGCACTGAAGCTTTCTTT
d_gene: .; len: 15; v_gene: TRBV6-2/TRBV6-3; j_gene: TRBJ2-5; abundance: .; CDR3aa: CASSYAGLLQETQYF; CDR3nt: TGTGCCAGCAGTTACGCGGGACTCCTTCAAGAGACCCAGTACTTC
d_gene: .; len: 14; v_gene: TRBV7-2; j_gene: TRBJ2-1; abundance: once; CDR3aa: CASSLDDSYNEQFF; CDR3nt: TGTGCCAGTAGCTTAGACGACTCCTACAATGAGCAGTTCTTC
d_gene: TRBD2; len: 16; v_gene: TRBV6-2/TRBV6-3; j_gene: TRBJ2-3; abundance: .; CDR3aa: CASSYEGGRAADTQYF; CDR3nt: TGTGCCAGCAGTTACGAGGGCGGGAGGGCGGCAGATACGCAGTATTTT
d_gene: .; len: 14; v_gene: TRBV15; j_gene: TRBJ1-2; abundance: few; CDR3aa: CATSSSWGLGGYTF; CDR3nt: TGTGCCACCAGCTCTAGCTGGGGGTTGGGTGGCTACACCTTC
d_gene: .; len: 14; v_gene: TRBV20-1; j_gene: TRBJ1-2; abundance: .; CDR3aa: CSASGGRGGYGYTF; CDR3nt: TGCAGTGCCAGCGGTGGGAGGGGTGGCTATGGCTACACCTTC
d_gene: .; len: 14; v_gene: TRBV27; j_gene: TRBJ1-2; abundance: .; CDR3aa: CASSVQQTSYGYTF; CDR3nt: TGTGCCAGCAGTGTACAGCAGACCTCCTATGGCTACACCTTC
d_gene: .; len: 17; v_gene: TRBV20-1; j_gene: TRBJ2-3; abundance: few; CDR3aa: CSAAPFRAVEGADTQYF; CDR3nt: TGCAGTGCTGCCCCGTTCCGAGCGGTTGAGGGGGCAGATACGCAGTATTTT
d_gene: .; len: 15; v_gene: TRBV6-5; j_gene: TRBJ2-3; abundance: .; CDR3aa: CASSYVFGSPDTQYF; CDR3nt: TGTGCCAGCAGTTACGTTTTCGGGAGTCCCGATACGCAGTATTTT
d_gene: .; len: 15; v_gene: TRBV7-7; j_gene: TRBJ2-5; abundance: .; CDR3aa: CASSFGSPREETQYF; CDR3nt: TGTGCCAGCAGCTTTGGCAGCCCTCGAGAGGAGACCCAGTACTTC
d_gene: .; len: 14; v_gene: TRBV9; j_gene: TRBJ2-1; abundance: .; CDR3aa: CASSLRLIDNEQFF; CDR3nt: TGTGCCAGCAGCCTACGACTAATCGACAATGAGCAGTTCTTC
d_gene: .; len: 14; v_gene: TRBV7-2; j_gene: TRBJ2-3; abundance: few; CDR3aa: CASSPMFRTDTQYF; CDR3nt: TGTGCCAGCAGCCCGATGTTCCGGACAGATACGCAGTATTTT